This T cell receptor (beta chain) emerged from a study of cytomegalovirus exposure and HLA in healthy donors. Study results and caveats: Earlier analysis found most TCR beta V segments productive about 90% or about 30% of the time. Cytomegalovirus association was listed for 164 TCR beta chains.

Donors in the study were healthy people who gave bone marrow. It was with 60 Vbeta and 13 Jbeta primers that the PCR ran. TCRdb keeps only in-frame clones here, not all; method: immunoSEQ multiplex PCR. The table lists about 140,000 clones, about 70% of them singletons. Concerning this clone itself: Its antigen is not identified.

The V gene's germline CDR1 is WSHSY and CDR2 SAAADI. CDR3 length equals 11 residues. Trimming left V 6 bases short and J 4 bases short, with 4 bases between. The receptor was isolated from a man younger than 45 in good health and CMV-seropositive. J is TRBJ2-1 and V is TRBV10-2; D ambiguous. The sequencing sample was made of PBMCs. For the CDR3, the DNA is TGCGCCAGCAGGTCGTACAATGAGCAGTTCTTC. This sequence encodes CASRSYNEQFF.